This T cell receptor beta chain was profiled in a study of T cell clonotyping in hematopoietic cell transplantation. Overall study results and limits: At the given depth, recipient repertoires were over 95% de novo clonotypes. After transplant, recipient diversity fell while pathologically expanded clonotypes grew through day 180.

Sequencing used immunoSEQ multiplex PCR; TCRdb keeps in-frame clones, though not all of them. The sample lists under 5,000 clones, roughly 95% occurring once. V was pared by 2 bases and J by 5 bases, with 10 bases between. From germline, CDR1 is LNHDA and CDR2 SQIVND (reference sequence). This CDR3 region has 14 residues. To note about this clone: Its cognate antigen is unknown.

The chain carries TRBV19 and TRBJ1-5, with a weak D call TRBD1 (6 bases). The material was PBMCs, obtained 100 days after allogeneic stem cell transplant. This TCR derives from a male patient between 40 and 49 years old who had an allogeneic stem cell transplant from a related donor, so the T cells may come from the graft donor. Some clones in this sample may be carry-over from other donors' samples. CDR3 loop: CASSISQGDQPQHF. The CDR3 DNA reads as TGTGCCAGTAGTATATCACAGGGTGATCAGCCCCAGCATTTT.